These 27 T cell receptor beta chains share one sample of origin, sequenced in a study of B cell selection in AIRE deficiency. Conventional CD4 T cells were sorted as CD4+CD127+ cells. TCRdb's copy holds only in-frame clones and misses some; the assay was immunoSEQ multiplex PCR. The table lists approximately 25,000 clones, 95% to 96% of them singletons, with around 0.23% in the top ten. Input material: CD4+CD127+ conventional T cells sorted from PBMCs. Every receptor here comes from a human donor in good health.

V and J are TRBV29-1 and TRBJ1-1; 8 nucleotides align to TRBD1. This CDR3 contains 13 residues. Germline CDR1 SQVTM, CDR2 ANQGSEA. Trimming took 3 bases from V and 2 from J; bases not matched to a gene: 2. The CDR3 nucleotides are TGCAGCGTTGAGGGACAGGTTAACACTGAAGCTTTCTTT. Translation: CSVEGQVNTEAFF.

The chain has TRBV10-3 and TRBJ1-1; D call uncertain. V lost 2 bases and J lost 1, with 8 bases in between. This CDR3 is built from 14 residues. Per the germline V gene, CDR1 is ENHRY and CDR2 is SYGVKD. The CDR3: CAISEPRKNTEAFF. CDR3 in DNA: TGTGCCATCAGTGAGCCCAGGAAGAACACTGAAGCTTTCTTT.

The chain combines TRBV5-4 with TRBJ2-3; D is uncertain. This CDR3 is 14 amino acids long. Deletions cut 0 bases from V and 2 bases from J, with 7 bases between. The V gene's germline CDR1 is SGHNT and CDR2 YYREEE (reference sequence). The CDR3 loop reads CASSLEAPTDTQYF. CDR3 sequence (DNA): TGTGCCAGCAGCTTGGAAGCCCCCACAGATACGCAGTATTTT.

V and J are TRBV7-3 and TRBJ2-2; perhaps D is TRBD1 or TRBD2 (6 bases each). V was cut by 3 bases and J by 5 bases, with 19 bases left in between. The CDR3 is 17 amino acids. Germline V gives CDR1 SGHTA, CDR2 FQGTGA. The CDR3 DNA reads TGTGCCAGCAGCTTTGGGGGGCGCGGGTTCGGGACCGGGGAGCTGTTTTTT. Its translation is CASSFGGRGFGTGELFF. Full variable domain (outside the CDR3, taken from reference TRBV7-3 and TRBJ2-2): GAGVSQTPSNKVTEKGKYVELRCDPISGHTALYWYRQSLGQGPEFLIYFQGTGAADDSGLPNDRFFAVRPEGSVSTLKIQRTERGDSAVYLCASSFGGRGFGTGELFFGEGSRLTVL.

The V gene is TRBV27, the J gene TRBJ2-7; D may correspond to TRBD1 or TRBD2 (5 bases each). The V gene lost 5 bases and the J gene lost 11 bases, with 22 bases spanning the gap. The germline V gene encodes CDR1 MNHEY and CDR2 SMNVEV (reference sequence). CDR3 length equals 14 residues. The CDR3: CASSLTYRDRDKYF. CDR3 sequence (DNA): TGTGCCAGCAGTCTAACCTACCGGGACCGAGATAAGTACTTC.

This clone was picked up one time. This chain uses TRBV7-9 with TRBJ2-5; TRBD1 or TRBD2 may be the D gene (5 bases each). CDR3 length: 14 amino acids. Germline assignment: CDR1 SEHNR and CDR2 FQNEAQ (reference sequence). V gave up 1 base and J gave up 2 bases, with 8 bases separating them. DNA for the CDR3: TGTGCCAGCAGCTTAGGAGGGGCTCAAGAGACCCAGTACTTC. It translates to CASSLGGAQETQYF.

The genes are TRBV18 and TRBJ1-1, with D maybe TRBD1 (5 bases). The V and J ends lost 5 bases and 9 bases respectively, with 16 bases between them. Germline V gene data show CDR1 as KGHSH and CDR2 as LQKENI. CDR3 length: 13 amino acids. In DNA, the CDR3 is TGTGCCAGCTCATTCATTGGGGGATCGCAAGCTTTCTTT. It codes for CASSFIGGSQAFF.

This sequence joins TRBV5-1 and TRBJ1-4; TRBD1 matches at 8 bases. The J segment lost 2 bases and the V segment lost 5 bases, leaving 8 bases of the junction unmatched. The CDR3 totals 16 residues. Looked up from germline, CDR1 is SGHRS and CDR2 is YFSETQ. The CDR3 is CASSWTTGATNEKLFF. CDR3 bases: TGCGCCAGCAGTTGGACGACAGGGGCCACTAATGAAAAACTGTTTTTT.

The chain employs TRBV14 and TRBJ1-3; D not certain. CDR1 and CDR2 from the germline V gene are SGHDN and FVKESK. Between the trimmed V and J ends, which lost 2 bases and 0 bases, there was a span of 11 bases. The CDR3 contains 16 residues. The CDR3 protein is CASSQWNTISGNTIYF. CDR3 bases: TGTGCCAGCAGCCAATGGAACACCATCTCTGGAAACACCATATATTTT.

J is TRBJ2-3 and V is TRBV7-9; D is ambiguous. The germline V gene has CDR1 SEHNR and CDR2 FQNEAQ (reference sequence). The CDR3 runs to 11 residues. The germline V and J ends were trimmed by 6 bases and 2 bases, with 3 bases remaining between them. Written as DNA, the CDR3 is TGTGCCAGCAGGAACACAGATACGCAGTATTTT. This encodes CASRNTDTQYF.

The V call is TRBV30, the J call TRBJ2-7; a weak D match, TRBD2 (5 bases). This CDR3 has 14 amino acids. Per the germline V gene, CDR1 is GTSNPN and CDR2 is SVGIG (reference sequence). Between the trimmed V and J ends, which lost 4 bases and 1 base, there was a span of 14 bases. CDR3 in amino acids: CAWTLVGGSYEQYF. The DNA of the CDR3 is TGTGCCTGGACTCTAGTAGGAGGATCCTACGAGCAGTACTTC.

The chain carries TRBV19 and TRBJ2-7; maybe TRBD2 (5 bases). Germline V lookup: CDR1 LNHDA, CDR2 SQIVND (reference sequence). This CDR3 region has 15 residues. The V gene lost 3 bases and the J gene lost 3 bases, with 15 bases spanning the gap. DNA for the CDR3: TGTGCCAGTAGTATTGCGGGTACAGTGAGCTACGAGCAGTACTTC. Protein: CASSIAGTVSYEQYF. The entire variable domain, with the rest obtained from reference TRBV19 and TRBJ2-7, is as follows: DGGITQSPKYLFRKEGQNVTLSCEQNLNHDAMYWYRQDPGQGLRLIYYSQIVNDFQKGDIAEGYSVSREKKESFPLTVTSAQKNPTAFYLCASSIAGTVSYEQYFGPGTRLTVT.

This clone was counted a single time. CDR3 DNA sequence: TGTGCCAGCAGCTTATTTTCCGGGGCCAACGTCCTGACTTTC. Encoded protein: CASSLFSGANVLTF. The chain has TRBV7-2 and TRBJ2-6; D unclear. The length of the CDR3 is 14 residues. The V gene lost 2 bases and the J gene lost 4 bases, with 6 bases spanning the gap. Germline V gene data show CDR1 as SGHTA and CDR2 as FQGNSA.

The V gene is TRBV9, the J gene TRBJ1-2, with TRBD1 matching 7 bases. The germline V gene has CDR1 SGDLS and CDR2 YYNGEE. This CDR3 is 12 amino acids long. The V and J ends lost 7 bases and 6 bases, in that order; junction bases with no gene match: 6. The CDR3 bases are TGTGCCAGCTCACAGGGGCTTGATGGCTACACCTTC. Its translation: CASSQGLDGYTF.

The V gene is TRBV9, the J gene TRBJ2-3; possibly TRBD1 for D (5 bases). In germline, CDR1 is SGDLS, CDR2 YYNGEE. V was pared by 1 base and J by 6 bases, with 12 bases between. The CDR3 spans 14 residues. The CDR3 is CASSVSRAPDTQYF. The CDR3 coding sequence is TGTGCCAGCAGCGTATCCAGGGCCCCCGATACGCAGTATTTT.

This chain links TRBV18 with TRBJ2-7; 10 bases are shared with TRBD1. J gave up 5 bases and V 7 bases, and 2 bases lay outside the gene matches. The germline CDR1 and CDR2 sequences are KGHSH and LQKENI. This CDR3 has 12 amino acids. The CDR3 sequence: CASLGQGNEQYF. The CDR3 nucleotides are TGTGCCAGCTTGGGACAGGGGAACGAGCAGTACTTC. Based on the CDR3 plus reference TRBV18 and TRBJ2-7, the full variable domain is NAGVMQNPRHLVRRRGQEARLRCSPMKGHSHVYWYRQLPEEGLKFMVYLQKENIIDESGMPKERFSAEFPKEGPSILRIQQVVRGDSAAYFCASLGQGNEQYFGPGTRLTVT.

The V call is TRBV13, the J call TRBJ2-7; 8 bases map to TRBD2. Germline lookup yields CDR1 PRHDT and CDR2 FYEKMQ (reference sequence). With V trimmed by 6 bases and J by 5 bases, 12 bases remained unmatched. CDR3 length: 15 amino acids. The CDR3 DNA reads as TGTGCCAGCAGTCACCTCGGGAGGGCCTACCACGAGCAGTACTTC. Its protein product is CASSHLGRAYHEQYF.

V is TRBV19 and J is TRBJ2-5; D remains unclear. The V end was cut by 4 bases, the J end by 4 bases, with 4 bases between. From germline, CDR1 is LNHDA and CDR2 SQIVND (reference sequence). This CDR3 comprises 11 residues. The chain's CDR3 is CASSRGETQYF. The CDR3 bases are TGTGCCAGTAGTAGGGGAGAGACCCAGTACTTC.

V usage is TRBV29-1 and J usage is TRBJ1-1; D unclear. From germline, CDR1 is SQVTM and CDR2 ANQGSEA. The CDR3 consists of 10 residues. Trimming took 4 bases from V and 5 from J, leaving 5 bases between them. The CDR3 coding sequence is TGCAGCGTTGCTGAGACTGAAGCTTTCTTT. This sequence encodes CSVAETEAFF.

The CDR3 is CASSPGQGGPGELFF. The CDR3 bases are TGTGCCAGCAGCCCCGGACAGGGGGGTCCCGGGGAGCTGTTTTTT. V usage is TRBV6-5 and J usage is TRBJ2-2; 10 bases match TRBD1. The CDR3 totals 15 residues. Germline V gene sequence: CDR1 MNHEY, CDR2 SVGAGI. The V gene end was trimmed by 6 bases and the J gene end by 6 bases; junction bases not matched to a gene: 7.

The gene calls are TRBV4-1 and TRBJ2-6, with TRBD1 identical over 9 bases. Per the germline V gene, CDR1 is MGHRA and CDR2 is YSYEKL. The CDR3 covers 16 residues. V lost 1 base to trimming and J lost 2 bases; unmatched junction nucleotides: 0. DNA for the CDR3: TGCGCCAGCAGCCAAGGACAGGGGGCTGGGGCCAACGTCCTGACTTTC. It yields the protein CASSQGQGAGANVLTF.

The chain has TRBV5-1 and TRBJ2-7; weak D call: TRBD1 (6 bases). Per germline, CDR1 SGHRS and CDR2 YFSETQ. The CDR3 has 15 residues. V was shortened by 4 bases and J by 3 bases, with 17 bases between the two germline ends. For the CDR3, the DNA is TGCGCCAGCAGCCTGGGTCCAGGGGAGAGCTACGAGCAGTACTTC. Translation: CASSLGPGESYEQYF.

The rearrangement joins TRBV11-3 to TRBJ1-6; D remains unclear. CDR3 length: 12 amino acids. Trimming cost V 0 bases and J 10 bases, with 4 bases left between them. In germline, CDR1 is SGHNT, CDR2 YENEEA. CDR3 sequence (DNA): TGTGCCAGCAGCTTAGAGAGATCACCCCTCCACTTT. Its protein is CASSLERSPLHF.

The chain recombines TRBV7-9 with TRBJ2-7, with D unclear. With 5 bases removed from V and 3 bases from J, the gap between germline ends came to 8 bases. Germline V gene data show CDR1 as SEHNR and CDR2 as FQNEAQ (reference sequence). The CDR3 is made up of 12 amino acids. CDR3 in amino acids: CASSRWDYEQYF. Here the CDR3 DNA reads TGTGCCAGCAGCCGGTGGGACTACGAGCAGTACTTC.

The genes are TRBV18 and TRBJ2-7; D is unclear. Germline lookup yields CDR1 KGHSH and CDR2 LQKENI. The V end lost 1 base, the J end lost 2 bases, and 6 bases lay between the germline ends. The length of the CDR3 is 13 residues. CDR3 coding DNA: TGTGCCAGCTCACCACGGGATGCCTACGAGCAGTACTTC. It codes for CASSPRDAYEQYF.

V gene TRBV19 combines with J gene TRBJ1-5, with D tentatively TRBD1 (5 bases). The CDR3 is made up of 17 amino acids. Looked up from germline, CDR1 is LNHDA and CDR2 is SQIVND (reference sequence). Trimming cost V 0 bases and J 3 bases, with 15 bases left between them. Written as DNA, the CDR3 is TGTGCCAGTAGTATAGACTCCGCGGGACGCCCCAATCAGCCCCAGCATTTT. Protein product: CASSIDSAGRPNQPQHF.

The chain uses TRBV11-2 and TRBJ2-7, with D maybe TRBD2 (6 bases). V lost 5 bases and J lost 1, with 21 bases in between. Germline V gene lookup returns CDR1 SGHAT and CDR2 FQNNGV. The CDR3 runs 17 residues. The CDR3: CASSLRLVGGESYEQYF. In nucleotides, the CDR3 is TGTGCCAGCAGCCTAAGACTAGTCGGCGGAGAATCCTACGAGCAGTACTTC.